The clone carrying this T cell receptor delta chain was observed many times. Its antigen is not identified. TCRdb records a much larger clone's protein for this DNA, with a difference at residue 6 that likely arises from a read error; the protein given is the translation of the DNA. The data originate from a study of γδ T cells in repeated Plasmodium falciparum infection. Study findings and constraints: Over time and infection, Vgamma9/Vdelta2+ repertoires remained highly stable and polyclonal.

Flow sorting of PBMC yielded separate Vgamma9/Vdelta2+ and Vdelta2-negative gammadelta T cell populations for bulk repertoire analysis. Both TRG and TRD chains were sequenced from each sorted sample. TCRdb applied CATT to the multiplex PCR reads for clone calling. The table lists 45,000 to 60,000 delta-chain clones, approximately 2% of them singletons. In germline, CDR1 is GEAIGNYY, CDR2 EKD. Trimming removed 0 bases from V and 3 bases from J; junction bases left unmatched: 10. This CDR3 has 18 residues. The sample consisted of gamma-delta T cells from blood. J is TRDJ1 and V is TRDV2; the match to TRDD3 covers 12 bases. The J gene is absent in TCRdb and was assigned here via DNA matching to germline. This sequence was found in a pool of human donors (malaria-infected and uninfected, not separated). The CDR3 is CACDTATSGGYGPDKLIF. The CDR3 coding sequence is TGTGCCTGTGACACCGCAACCTCTGGGGGATACGGTCCCGATAAACTCATCTTT.